This T cell receptor beta chain appears in the sequencing data of a study of Graves' ophthalmopathy and Graves' hyperthyroidism. Study-wide points: Discrimination between ophthalmopathy and stable hyperthyroidism by a 13-signature model showed 85% to 90% sensitivity and almost 83% specificity.

Amplified material comprised TCR beta CDR3 regions derived from RNA transcripts. Investigators did first-round RT-PCR with HTBI primers, then second-round multiplex PCR. Each CDR3 protein is one row after TCRdb ran MiXCR on the multiplex PCR reads. The sample has hundreds of thousands of distinct CDR3 sequences, about 20% seen once; the top ten hold 7.1%. The CDR3 contains 15 residues. V lost 6 bases, J lost 3 bases, and 8 bases stayed unmatched. Germline-derived CDR1 and CDR2 are MDHEN and SYDVKM. A note on this clonotype: Its cognate antigen is unknown.

The V and J genes are TRBV28 and TRBJ2-7; 10 nucleotides align to TRBD2. This receptor was identified in a woman aged 18-29 years with stable Graves' hyperthyroidism. Some clones in this sample may be carry-over from other donors' samples. Sample: peripheral blood. The CDR3 DNA sequence: TGTGCCAGCAGCTCACATAGCGGGGGGATCTACGAGCAGTACTTC. Encoded protein: CASSSHSGGIYEQYF.